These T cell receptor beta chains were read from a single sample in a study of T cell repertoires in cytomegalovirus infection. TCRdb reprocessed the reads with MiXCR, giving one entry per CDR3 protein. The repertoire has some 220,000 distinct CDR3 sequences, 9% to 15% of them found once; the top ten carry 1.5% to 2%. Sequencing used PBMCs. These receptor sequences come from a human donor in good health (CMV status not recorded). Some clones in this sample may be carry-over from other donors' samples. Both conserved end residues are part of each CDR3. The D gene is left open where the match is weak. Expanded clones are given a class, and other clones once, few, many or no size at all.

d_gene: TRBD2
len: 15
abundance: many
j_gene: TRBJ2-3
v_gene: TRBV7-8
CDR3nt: TGTGCCAGCAGCCCAACGGGGGAGGGTGCAGATACGCAGTATTTT
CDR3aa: CASSPTGEGADTQYF

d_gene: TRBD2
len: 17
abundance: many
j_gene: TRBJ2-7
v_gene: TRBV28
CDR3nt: TGTGCCAGCAGTCCCCTTCCGGGACTAGCGGGAGCCGACGAGCAGTACTTC
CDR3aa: CASSPLPGLAGADEQYF

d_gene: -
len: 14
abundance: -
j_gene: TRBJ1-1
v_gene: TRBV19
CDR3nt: TGTGCCAGTAGTATAGATCGGAGGAGAGAGGTAGCTTTCTTT
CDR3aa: CASSIDRRREVAFF

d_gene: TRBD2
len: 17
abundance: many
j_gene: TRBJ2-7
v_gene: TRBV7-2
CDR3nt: TGTGCCAGCAGCTTCGGGACTAGCGGGAGCTCCTCCTACGAGCAGTACTTC
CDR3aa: CASSFGTSGSSSYEQYF

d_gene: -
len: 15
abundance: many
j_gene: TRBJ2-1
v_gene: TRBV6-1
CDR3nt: TGTGCCAGCAGTGAAGCATCCCCAGCATACAATGAGCAGTTCTTC
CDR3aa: CASSEASPAYNEQFF

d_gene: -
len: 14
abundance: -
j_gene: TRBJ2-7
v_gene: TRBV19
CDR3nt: TGTGCCAGTAGACCGTCCCGACTTGATTACGAGCAGTACTTC
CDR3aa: CASRPSRLDYEQYF

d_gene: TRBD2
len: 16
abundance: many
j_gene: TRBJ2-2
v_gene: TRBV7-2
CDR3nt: TGTGCCAGCAGCTCCCTAGCGGGGGCGAACACCGGGGAGCTGTTTTTT
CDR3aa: CASSSLAGANTGELFF

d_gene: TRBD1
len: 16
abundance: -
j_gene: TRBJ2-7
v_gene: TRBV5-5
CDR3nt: TGTGCCAGCAGCGGACGACAGGGGGCTAGCTCAAGCGAGCAGTACTTC
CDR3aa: CASSGRQGASSSEQYF

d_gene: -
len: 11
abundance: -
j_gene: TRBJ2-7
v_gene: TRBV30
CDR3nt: TGTTCCTGGAGTGTAGAGGCGGAGCAGTACTTC
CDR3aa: CSWSVEAEQYF

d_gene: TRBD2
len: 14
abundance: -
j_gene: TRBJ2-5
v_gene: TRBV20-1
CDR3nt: TGCAGTGCTCATCTAGCGGGGGGGCTAGAGACCCAGTACTTC
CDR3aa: CSAHLAGGLETQYF

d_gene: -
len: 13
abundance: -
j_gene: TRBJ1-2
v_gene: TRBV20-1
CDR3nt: TGCAGTGCTCTGTTAAGAGGGGGCTATGGCTACACCTTC
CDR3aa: CSALLRGGYGYTF

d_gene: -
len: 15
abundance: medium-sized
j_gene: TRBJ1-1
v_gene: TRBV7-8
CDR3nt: TGTGCCAGCAGCTTAGCACAGGGCTTGAACACTGAAGCTTTCTTT
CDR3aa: CASSLAQGLNTEAFF

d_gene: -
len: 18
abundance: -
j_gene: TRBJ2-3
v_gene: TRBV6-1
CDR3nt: TGTGCCAGCAGTGAAGTCGGCGCTGACCGTGTTCTCACAGATACGCAGTATTTT
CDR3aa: CASSEVGADRVLTDTQYF

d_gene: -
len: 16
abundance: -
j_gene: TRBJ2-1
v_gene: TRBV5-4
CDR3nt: TGTGCCAGCAGAAGGGACCTCAGGGAAACCTACAATGAGCAGTTCTTC
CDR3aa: CASRRDLRETYNEQFF

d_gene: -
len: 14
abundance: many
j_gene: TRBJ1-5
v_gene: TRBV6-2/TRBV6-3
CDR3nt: TGTGCCAGCAGTTACGTCCCAGGCAATCAGCCCCAGCATTTT
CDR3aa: CASSYVPGNQPQHF

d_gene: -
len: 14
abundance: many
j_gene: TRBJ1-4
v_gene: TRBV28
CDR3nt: TGTGCCAGCACGACACACGCAACTAATGAAAAACTGTTTTTT
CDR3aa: CASTTHATNEKLFF

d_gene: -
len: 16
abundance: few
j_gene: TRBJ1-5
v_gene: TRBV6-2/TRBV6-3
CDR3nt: TGTGCCAGCAGTTACTCGGGCCAGGGACTTGGGCAGCCCCAGCATTTT
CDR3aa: CASSYSGQGLGQPQHF

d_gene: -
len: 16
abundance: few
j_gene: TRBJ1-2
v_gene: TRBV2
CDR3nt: TGTGCCAGCAGTGAAGAGGGGGGGGTCTTGAACTATGGCTACACCTTC
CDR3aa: CASSEEGGVLNYGYTF

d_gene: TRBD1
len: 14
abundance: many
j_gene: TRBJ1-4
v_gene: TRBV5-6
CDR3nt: TGTGCCAGCAGCCGGACAGGGGATGGCGAAAAACTGTTTTTT
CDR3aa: CASSRTGDGEKLFF

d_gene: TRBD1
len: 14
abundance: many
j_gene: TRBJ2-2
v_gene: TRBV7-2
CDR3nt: TGTGCCAGCAGCTCTCGAGGACAGGCCGGGGAGCTGTTTTTT
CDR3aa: CASSSRGQAGELFF

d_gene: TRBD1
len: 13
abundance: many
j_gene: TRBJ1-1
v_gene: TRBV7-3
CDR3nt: TGTGCCAGCAGCTGGGGACAGGGCGGCGAAGCTTTCTTT
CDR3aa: CASSWGQGGEAFF

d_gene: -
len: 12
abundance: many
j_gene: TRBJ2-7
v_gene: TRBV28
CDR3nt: TGTGCCAGCAATTTCCCCCAGGGCGAGCAGTACTTC
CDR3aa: CASNFPQGEQYF

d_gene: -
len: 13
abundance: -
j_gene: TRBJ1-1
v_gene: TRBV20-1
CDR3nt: TGCAGTGCTAGAGCACCGCAGAACACTGAAGCTTTCTTT
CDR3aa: CSARAPQNTEAFF

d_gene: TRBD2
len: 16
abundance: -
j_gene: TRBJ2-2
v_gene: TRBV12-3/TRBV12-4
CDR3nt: TGTGCCAGCCGAACTCAGCGGGAGCGTAACACCGGGGAGCTGTTTTTT
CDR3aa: CASRTQRERNTGELFF

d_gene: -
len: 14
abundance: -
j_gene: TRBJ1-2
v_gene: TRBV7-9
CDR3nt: TGTGCCAGCAGCCCCGGGGCGGACGGAGGGGGCTACACCTTC
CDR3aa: CASSPGADGGGYTF

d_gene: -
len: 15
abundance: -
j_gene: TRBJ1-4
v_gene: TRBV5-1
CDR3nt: TGCGCCAGCAGCTTGGATGGCAGAGCTAATGAAAAACTGTTTTTT
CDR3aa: CASSLDGRANEKLFF

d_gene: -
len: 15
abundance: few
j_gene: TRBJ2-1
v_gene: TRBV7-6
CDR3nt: TGTGCCCAGAAGAGAATACAGGGTCGGGACAATGAGCAGTTCTTC
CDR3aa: CAQKRIQGRDNEQFF

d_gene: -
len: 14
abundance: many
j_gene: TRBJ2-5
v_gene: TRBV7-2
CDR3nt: TGTGCCAGCAGCACCCAGAGGGGGAGTAGAACCCAGTACTTC
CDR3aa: CASSTQRGSRTQYF

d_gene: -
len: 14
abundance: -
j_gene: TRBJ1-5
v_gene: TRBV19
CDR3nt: TGTGCCAGTAGTTCGAGTCATGCAGCCCAGCCCCAGCATTTT
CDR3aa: CASSSSHAAQPQHF

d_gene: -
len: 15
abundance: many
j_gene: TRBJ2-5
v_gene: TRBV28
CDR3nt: TGTGCCAGCAGTTTACCCAGTCCCCTCCAAGAGACCCAGTACTTC
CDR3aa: CASSLPSPLQETQYF

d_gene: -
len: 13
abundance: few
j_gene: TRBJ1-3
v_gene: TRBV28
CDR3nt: TGTGCCAGCAGTTTAGCTAGAGGAAACACCATATATTTT
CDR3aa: CASSLARGNTIYF

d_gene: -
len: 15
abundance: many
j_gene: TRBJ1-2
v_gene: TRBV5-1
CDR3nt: TGCGCCAGCAGCTTGCGGCAGTCAGCTAACTATGGCTACACCTTC
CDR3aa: CASSLRQSANYGYTF

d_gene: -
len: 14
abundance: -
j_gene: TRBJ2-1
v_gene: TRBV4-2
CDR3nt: TGTGCCAGCAGCCTTAACCCAGGGGAAGATGAGCAGTTCTTC
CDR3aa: CASSLNPGEDEQFF

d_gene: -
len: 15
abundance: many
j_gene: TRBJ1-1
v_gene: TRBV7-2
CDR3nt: TGTGCCAGCAGCTTAGCCGCAGCGGGGAGCACTGAAGCTTTCTTT
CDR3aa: CASSLAAAGSTEAFF

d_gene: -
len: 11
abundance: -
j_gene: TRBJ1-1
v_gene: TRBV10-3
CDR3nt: TGTGCCACCCGGGGGGTAACTGAAGCTTTCTTT
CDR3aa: CATRGVTEAFF

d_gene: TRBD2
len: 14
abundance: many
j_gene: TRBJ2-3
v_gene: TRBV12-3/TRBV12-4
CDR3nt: TGTGCCAGCAGTTTAGCTGGGACTAGCATCACGCAGTATTTT
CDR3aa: CASSLAGTSITQYF

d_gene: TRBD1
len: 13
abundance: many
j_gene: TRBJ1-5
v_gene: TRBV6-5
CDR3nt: TGTGCCAGCAGTGGACAGGGAAGACAGCCCCAGCATTTT
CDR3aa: CASSGQGRQPQHF

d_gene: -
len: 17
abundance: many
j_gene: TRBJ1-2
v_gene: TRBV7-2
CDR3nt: TGTGCCAGCAGCTTAGGGCCCCCCTCAGCGGGGCACTATGGCTACACCTTC
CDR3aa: CASSLGPPSAGHYGYTF

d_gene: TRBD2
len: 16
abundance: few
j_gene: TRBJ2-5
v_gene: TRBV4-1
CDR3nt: TGCGCCAGCAGCCAAGATATGGCGGGGGGGCACGAGACCCAGTACTTC
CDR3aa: CASSQDMAGGHETQYF

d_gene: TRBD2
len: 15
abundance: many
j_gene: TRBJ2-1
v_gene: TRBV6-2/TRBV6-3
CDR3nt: TGTGCCAGCAGTGAGTCGGGGGGTACCTACAATGAGCAGTTCTTC
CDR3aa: CASSESGGTYNEQFF

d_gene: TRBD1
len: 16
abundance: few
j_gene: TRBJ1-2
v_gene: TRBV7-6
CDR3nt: TGTGCCAGCAGCTCGGAGGGACAGGGGTTAGTCTATGGCTACACCTTC
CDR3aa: CASSSEGQGLVYGYTF

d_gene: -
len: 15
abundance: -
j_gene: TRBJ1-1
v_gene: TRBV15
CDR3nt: TGTGCCACCAGCAGAGCTGGGGCTGTGAACACTGAAGCTTTCTTT
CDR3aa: CATSRAGAVNTEAFF

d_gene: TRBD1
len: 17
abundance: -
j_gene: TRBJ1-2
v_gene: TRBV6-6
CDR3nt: TGTGCCAGCAGTCCCACCCCCACGGACAGGGAGAACTATGGCTACACCTTC
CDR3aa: CASSPTPTDRENYGYTF

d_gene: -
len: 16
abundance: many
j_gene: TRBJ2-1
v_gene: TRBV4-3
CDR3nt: TGCGCCAGCAGCCAAGATTTCGAGAGCTCCTACAATGAGCAGTTCTTC
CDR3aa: CASSQDFESSYNEQFF

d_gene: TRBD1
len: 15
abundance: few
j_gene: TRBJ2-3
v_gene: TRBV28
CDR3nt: TGTGCCAGCAGTCCCCACAGGGGTAGGACAGATACGCAGTATTTT
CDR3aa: CASSPHRGRTDTQYF

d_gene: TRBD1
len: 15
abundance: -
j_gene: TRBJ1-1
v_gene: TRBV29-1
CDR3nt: TGCAGCGTTGGTACGGGGGCCCTCAGGGGGACTGAAGCTTTCTTT
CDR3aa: CSVGTGALRGTEAFF

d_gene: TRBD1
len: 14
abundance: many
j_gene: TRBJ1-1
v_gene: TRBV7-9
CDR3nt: TGTGCCAGCAGCCCGGGACAGGGGGGCACTGAAGCTTTCTTT
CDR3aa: CASSPGQGGTEAFF

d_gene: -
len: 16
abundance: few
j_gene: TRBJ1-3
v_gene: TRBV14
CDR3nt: TGTGCCAGCAGCCAAGAGAAGGGGGTACGGGGAAACACCATATATTTT
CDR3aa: CASSQEKGVRGNTIYF

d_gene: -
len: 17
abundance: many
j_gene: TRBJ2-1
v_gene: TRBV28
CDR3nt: TGTGCCAGCAGTTACGTTAGCGGTTCTGGCTCCTACAATGAGCAGTTCTTC
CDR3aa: CASSYVSGSGSYNEQFF

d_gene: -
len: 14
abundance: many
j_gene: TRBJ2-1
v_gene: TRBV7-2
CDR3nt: TGTGCCAGCAGCTCAGCGGGCCCCTACAATGAGCAGTTCTTC
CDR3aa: CASSSAGPYNEQFF

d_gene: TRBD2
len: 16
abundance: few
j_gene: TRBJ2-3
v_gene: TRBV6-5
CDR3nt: TGTGCCAGCAGGGTCATCGGACTAGCGGCCACAGATACGCAGTATTTT
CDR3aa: CASRVIGLAATDTQYF

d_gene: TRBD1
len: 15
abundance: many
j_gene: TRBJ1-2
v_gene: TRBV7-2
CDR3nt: TGTGCCAGCAGCTTAAGAAGCACAGGGGTTTATGGCTACACCTTC
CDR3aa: CASSLRSTGVYGYTF